These 29 T cell receptor beta chains share one sample of origin, sequenced in a study of cytomegalovirus exposure and HLA in healthy donors. The PCR contained 60 Vbeta and 13 Jbeta primers. The protocol was immunoSEQ multiplex PCR, while the TCRdb copy is restricted to in-frame clones and leaves out a portion. The sample contains about 19,000 clones, under 85% of which appear only once. What was sequenced was PBMCs. The receptor source for this set is a human donor in good health.

This chain connects TRBV6-6 to TRBJ2-7; D is ambiguous. This CDR3 has 14 amino acids. From germline, CDR1 is MNHNY and CDR2 SVGAGI (reference sequence). V gave up 7 bases and J gave up 5 bases, with 18 bases separating them. CDR3 sequence (DNA): TGTGCCAGCAATTCTGGTCCATCGCGCCACGAGCAGTACTTC. This sequence encodes CASNSGPSRHEQYF.

This clone showed up just a few times. At one end the junction does not follow the germline gene, possibly because of a read error. The rearrangement links TRBV6-5 to TRBJ1-2, with a tentative D call TRBD1 (6 bases). The CDR3 spans 14 residues. Germline V gene sequence: CDR1 MNHEY, CDR2 SVGAGI. The CDR3 bases are TGTGCCATCAGTGTCGGCGGGGGGCCCTATGGCTACACCTTC. It translates to CAISVGGGPYGYTF.

V usage is TRBV18 and J usage is TRBJ2-1; the D gene is possibly TRBD1 (6 bases). Trimming stripped 4 bases from V and 8 bases from J, with 18 bases between. From germline, CDR1 is KGHSH and CDR2 LQKENI. This CDR3 comprises 15 residues. CDR3 bases: TGTGCCAGCTCACGGGGGCCGGTTGCTAGGGATGAGCAGTTCTTC. Encoded protein: CASSRGPVARDEQFF.

The J gene is TRBJ1-5, the V gene TRBV19, with 7 bases aligning to TRBD1. J lost 1 base, V lost 3 bases, and 6 bases had no gene match. CDR1 and CDR2 from the germline V gene are LNHDA and SQIVND (reference sequence). This CDR3 region has 16 residues. CDR3 residues: CASSIGGGWSNQPQHF. CDR3 in DNA: TGTGCCAGTAGTATCGGAGGGGGCTGGAGCAATCAGCCCCAGCATTTT.

The gene calls are TRBV29-1 and TRBJ2-5; D uncertain. Germline V gene lookup returns CDR1 SQVTM and CDR2 ANQGSEA. The V end lost 4 bases, the J end lost 5 bases, and 11 bases lay between the germline ends. The CDR3 totals 12 residues. CDR3 DNA: TGCAGCGTTGCGGCACGGCGGGAGACCCAGTACTTC. It codes for CSVAARRETQYF.

The chain has TRBV11-2 and TRBJ2-2; 9 bases map to TRBD1. The CDR3 extends over 14 amino acids. The J segment lost 7 bases and the V segment lost 8 bases, leaving 8 bases of the junction unmatched. Per the germline V gene, CDR1 is SGHAT and CDR2 is FQNNGV. The CDR3 sequence is CASGRDRDGGELFF. The CDR3 DNA reads as TGTGCCAGCGGCCGGGACAGGGATGGCGGGGAGCTGTTTTTT.

This clone was detected once. This chain joins TRBV11-2 and TRBJ2-7; tentative D call: TRBD1 (6 bases). This CDR3 has 15 amino acids. Trimming took 1 base from V and 3 from J, leaving 13 bases between them. The V gene's germline CDR1 is SGHAT and CDR2 FQNNGV. The CDR3 coding sequence is TGTGCCAGCAGCTTAGGGAGGACAGTCATCTACGAGCAGTACTTC. Translating gives CASSLGRTVIYEQYF.

This clone appeared once. The CDR3 loop reads CASSEEDYSNQPQHF. The CDR3 DNA follows: TGTGCCAGCAGTGAAGAGGACTATAGCAATCAGCCCCAGCATTTT. The V and J genes are TRBV2 and TRBJ1-5, with D uncertain. The germline V gene has CDR1 SNHLY and CDR2 FYNNEI. Trimming cost V 1 base and J 0 bases, with 7 bases left between them. The CDR3 covers 15 residues.

The chain is built from TRBV19 and TRBJ1-1; possible D gene TRBD1, 5 bases. The CDR3 runs 11 residues. The ends were cut back, 10 bases at V and 4 bases at J, with 10 bases in the middle. Germline CDR1 LNHDA, CDR2 SQIVND (reference sequence). The CDR3 nucleotides read TGTGCCATTCACCAGGGCACTGAAGCTTTCTTT. Translating gives CAIHQGTEAFF.

This clone was seen only once. At one of its ends the junction is not consistent with the germline gene, which may arise from a read error. This CDR3 is also generated by other DNA sequences in the sample. The rearrangement uses TRBV11-2 and TRBJ1-1; no clear D. Per germline, CDR1 SGHAT and CDR2 FQNNGV. The length of the CDR3 is 13 residues. CDR3 DNA sequence: TGTGCCAGTAGCTTCGGGTTGAACACTGAAGCTTTCTTT. Translated: CASSFGLNTEAFF.

This clone was counted only a few times. This rearrangement joins TRBV27 to TRBJ1-2; D is ambiguous. V lost 6 bases, J lost 4 bases, and 15 bases lay in between. CDR1 and CDR2 from the germline V gene are MNHEY and SMNVEV (reference sequence). This CDR3 spans 14 amino acids. The CDR3 nucleotides read TGTGCCAGCAGGGCAGGACGGCGGGGCTATGGCTACACCTTC. It encodes CASRAGRRGYGYTF.

V is TRBV30 and J is TRBJ1-5, with TRBD1 matching over 7 bases. There are 13 residues in the CDR3. Trimming removed 1 base from V and 7 bases from J; junction bases left unmatched: 4. Germline lookup yields CDR1 GTSNPN and CDR2 SVGIG (reference sequence). CDR3 residues: CAWSGQGGQPQHF. CDR3 coding DNA: TGTGCCTGGAGTGGACAGGGCGGACAGCCCCAGCATTTT.

The rearrangement joins TRBV2 to TRBJ1-2; a possible D gene is TRBD1 (6 bases). V lost 4 bases and J 4 bases, leaving 13 bases between the germline ends. The CDR3 covers 14 residues. The germline V gene encodes CDR1 SNHLY and CDR2 FYNNEI. The CDR3 region is CASSVGRGSYGYTF. DNA for the CDR3: TGTGCCAGCAGTGTTGGCAGGGGATCCTATGGCTACACCTTC.

Only one count was recorded for this clone. The chain uses TRBV7-6 and TRBJ2-2; unclear D gene. Germline CDR1 SGHVS, CDR2 FNYEAQ. The CDR3 is 15 residues long. Trimming cost V 2 bases and J 0 bases, with 7 bases left between them. In DNA, the CDR3 is TGTGCCAGCAGCTTATACCTACCGAACACCGGGGAGCTGTTTTTT. Translated, it gives CASSLYLPNTGELFF.

J is TRBJ1-2 and V is TRBV5-1; 7 bases are a match to TRBD1. The V gene's germline CDR1 is SGHRS and CDR2 YFSETQ. V shed 2 bases, J shed 4 bases, and the junction held 8 bases outside the gene matches. This CDR3 contains 15 residues. DNA for the CDR3: TGCGCCAGCAGCTTAGACAGGGCCCCCTTCTATGGCTACACCTTC. It encodes CASSLDRAPFYGYTF.

The chain uses TRBV25-1 and TRBJ2-3; 7 bases are shared with TRBD2. Germline V gene lookup returns CDR1 MGHDK and CDR2 SYGVNS. CDR3 length: 13 amino acids. Germline trimming cut 5 bases from V and 6 bases from J; bases unmatched to any gene: 5. The CDR3 spells CASSSPGGDTQYF. The DNA of the CDR3 is TGTGCCAGCAGTTCCCCCGGGGGGGATACGCAGTATTTT.

The J gene is TRBJ2-7, the V gene TRBV27; the match to TRBD1 covers 8 bases. The V gene end was trimmed by 4 bases and the J gene end by 7 bases; junction bases not matched to a gene: 9. CDR1 and CDR2 (germline): MNHEY, SMNVEV (reference sequence). The CDR3 runs to 14 residues. CDR3 nucleotide sequence: TGTGCCAGCAGTTCCCGACAGGGGCGGCAAGAGCAGTACTTC. It yields the protein CASSSRQGRQEQYF.

This rearrangement joins TRBV5-1 to TRBJ2-1; the match to TRBD2 covers 10 bases. Germline CDR1 reads SGHRS; CDR2 reads YFSETQ. The CDR3 sequence is 16 residues long. V lost 0 bases, J lost 8 bases, and 8 bases stayed unmatched. This CDR3 reads CASSLARVTSGDEQFF. The CDR3 coding sequence is TGCGCCAGCAGCTTGGCCCGGGTCACTAGCGGGGATGAGCAGTTCTTC.

This rearrangement joins TRBV7-9 to TRBJ2-1, with D possibly matching TRBD1 (6 bases). The V gene lost 10 bases and the J gene lost 15 bases, with 16 bases spanning the gap. The CDR3 runs to 10 residues. Germline V gene sequence: CDR1 SEHNR, CDR2 FQNEAQ (reference sequence). The CDR3 sequence: CATIRGTPFF. DNA for the CDR3: TGTGCCACTATCAGGGGCACTCCGTTCTTC.

V and J are TRBV14 and TRBJ2-1, with D tentatively TRBD1 (5 bases). V shed 0 bases and J shed 4 bases, with 7 bases lying between them. The CDR3 is 14 amino acids. CDR1 and CDR2 (germline): SGHDN, FVKESK. The CDR3 region is CASSQEGRYNEQFF. The DNA of the CDR3 is TGTGCCAGCAGCCAAGAGGGGCGTTACAATGAGCAGTTCTTC.

This clone was found once. The rearrangement joins TRBV5-1 to TRBJ2-1; 7 bases align to TRBD2. V lost 4 bases and J lost 3; bases outside the gene matches: 7. This CDR3 is built from 15 residues. Germline loops: CDR1 SGHRS, CDR2 YFSETQ. The CDR3 DNA reads as TGCGCCAGCAGCCGCGCCGCTAGCGGCTACAATGAGCAGTTCTTC. Protein product: CASSRAASGYNEQFF.

This chain uses TRBV5-5 with TRBJ2-2, with D tentatively TRBD1 (6 bases). Germline V lookup: CDR1 SGHKS, CDR2 YYEKEE (reference sequence). The CDR3 spans 15 residues. With 4 bases removed from V and 6 bases from J, the gap between germline ends came to 16 bases. The CDR3 reads CASSLFGTPPGELFF. As DNA, the CDR3 is TGTGCCAGCAGCCTTTTCGGGACACCCCCCGGGGAGCTGTTTTTT.

A note on this clone: One junction end does not reproduce the germline sequence, and a read error may be involved. This CDR3 is CARSYNRGQPQHF. The CDR3 DNA follows: TGTGCCCGCAGTTACAACCGGGGACAGCCCCAGCATTTT. This chain links TRBV6-5 with TRBJ1-5; D is ambiguous. CDR3 length equals 13 residues. Germline CDR1 reads MNHEY; CDR2 reads SVGAGI.

This chain connects TRBV6-1 to TRBJ1-3; unclear D gene. The germline CDR1 and CDR2 sequences are MNHNS and SASEGT. The V end was cut by 3 bases, the J end by 2 bases, with 14 bases between. The CDR3 length is 16 residues. DNA of the CDR3: TGTGCCAGCAGTGACAGGTCCGGGGTGACTGGAAACACCATATATTTT. It encodes CASSDRSGVTGNTIYF.

The rearrangement links TRBV6-5 to TRBJ1-1, with TRBD1 identical over 7 bases. Germline V CDR1 and CDR2: MNHEY, SVGAGI. This CDR3 region has 14 residues. J gave up 5 bases and V 7 bases, and 10 bases lay outside the gene matches. CDR3 amino acids: CASTPRGTPTEAFF. Written as DNA, the CDR3 is TGTGCCAGCACCCCCAGGGGGACCCCGACTGAAGCTTTCTTT.

The rearrangement joins TRBV18 to TRBJ2-2; D not resolved. CDR3 length: 14 amino acids. Germline CDR1 and CDR2: KGHSH and LQKENI. Trimming stripped 2 bases from V and 0 bases from J, with 4 bases between. The CDR3 sequence: CASSPNTNTGELFF. The CDR3 nucleotides are TGTGCCAGCTCACCAAACACGAACACCGGGGAGCTGTTTTTT.

This clone occurred once. The chain couples TRBV6-5 to TRBJ2-7, with a weak D call TRBD2 (5 bases). This CDR3 has 12 amino acids. Per germline, CDR1 MNHEY and CDR2 SVGAGI. Trimming took off 6 bases at V and 4 bases at J, with 10 bases between the two ends. The CDR3: CASSPSGYEQYF. The CDR3 coding sequence is TGTGCCAGCAGCCCCTCGGGGTACGAGCAGTACTTC.

This rearrangement joins TRBV2 to TRBJ2-1; D possibly corresponds to TRBD2 (6 bases). CDR1 SNHLY and CDR2 FYNNEI come from the germline V gene. The CDR3 is 15 residues long. Trimming removed 6 bases from V and 3 bases from J, with 15 bases in between. The CDR3 sequence: CASRSGTQFYNEQFF. CDR3 nucleotide sequence: TGTGCCAGCAGATCCGGGACTCAATTCTACAATGAGCAGTTCTTC. Variable domain in full (rest from reference TRBV2 and TRBJ2-1): EPEVTQTPSHQVTQMGQEVILRCVPISNHLYFYWYRQILGQKVEFLVSFYNNEISEKSEIFDDQFSVERPDGSNFTLKIRSTKLEDSAMYFCASRSGTQFYNEQFFGPGTRLTVL.

This clone is a singleton in its sample. The J gene is TRBJ2-1, the V gene TRBV6-6, with 7 bases identical to TRBD1. CDR3 length: 13 residues. J lost 8 bases, V lost 6 bases, and 7 bases had no gene match. Germline assignment: CDR1 MNHNY and CDR2 SVGAGI (reference sequence). DNA for the CDR3: TGTGCCAGCAGCTACAGACAGGGCTATGAGCAGTTCTTC. This translates into CASSYRQGYEQFF.